This T cell receptor beta chain was captured in a study of cytomegalovirus exposure and HLA in healthy donors. Germline V lookup: CDR1 MGHDK, CDR2 SYGVNS. This CDR3 spans 14 amino acids. Trimming removed 6 bases from V and 3 bases from J, with 11 bases in between. In the PCR, 60 Vbeta and 13 Jbeta primers were used. TCRdb's copy holds only in-frame clones and misses some; the assay was immunoSEQ multiplex PCR. The sample carries 110,000 to 150,000 clones, about four fifths recorded once. This chain connects TRBV25-1 to TRBJ2-2, with a possible D match to TRBD2 (6 bases). This TCR came from a man aged 18 to 35 in good health and CMV-seropositive. Sequencing was done on a sample of PBMCs. This CDR3 is CASRGGLHTGELFF. CDR3 nucleotides: TGTGCCAGCAGGGGAGGACTGCACACCGGGGAGCTGTTTTTT.